Below, 9 T cell receptor beta chains from the same sample are listed, as sequenced in a study of CD8 T cells in ankylosing spondylitis. TCRdb re-called the 5' RACE reads through MiXCR, storing one row per CDR3 protein. The sample holds hundreds of thousands of distinct CDR3 sequences, around 17% seen once. Findings of the study overall: Ankylosing spondylitis blood appeared to carry a characteristic TCR beta motif of seven to nine highly homologous variants.

No cognate antigen is known for these TCRs. The sample taken for sequencing was blood, either unsorted or a sorted T cell fraction (not recorded which). The receptor source for this set is a male donor with ankylosing spondylitis.

This clonotype turned up a few times. The rearrangement links TRBV18 to TRBJ2-1; 7 bases are a match to TRBD2. The CDR3 loop spans 16 amino acids. V shed 4 bases, J shed 7 bases, and the junction held 13 bases outside the gene matches. Germline lookup yields CDR1 KGHSH and CDR2 LQKENI. The DNA of the CDR3 is TGTGCCAGCTCACGCGAAGCGGGATTCCTTATGAATGAGCAGTTCTTC. This sequence encodes CASSREAGFLMNEQFF.

This clonotype was seen a few times. V usage is TRBV12-3 or TRBV12-4 and J usage is TRBJ1-3, with a possible D match to TRBD1 (5 bases). The CDR3 spans 19 residues. Trimming pared 0 bases from V and 0 bases from J, leaving 18 bases between. The DNA of the CDR3 is TGTGCCAGCAGTTTAGCGGGGGACGGACTAGAGCCCTCTGGAAACACCATATATTTT. This translates into CASSLAGDGLEPSGNTIYF.

This clonotype was counted between two and nine times. The V and J genes are TRBV12-3 or TRBV12-4 and TRBJ1-5; TRBD1 matches 7 bases. The CDR3 has 13 amino acids. J gave up 5 bases and V 5 bases, and 3 bases lay outside the gene matches. DNA of the CDR3: TGTGCCAGCAGTCAAGGGGGCGATCAGCCCCAGCATTTT. Residues: CASSQGGDQPQHF.

This clonotype occurred a few times. The chain carries TRBV28 and TRBJ2-3; 7 bases agree with TRBD1. This CDR3 comprises 15 residues. The trim removed 5 bases at V and 1 base at J, leaving 6 bases unmatched. The germline V gene encodes CDR1 MDHEN and CDR2 SYDVKM. The CDR3 DNA is TGTGCCAGCAGTCCCCAGGGGACAGGCACAGATACGCAGTATTTT. Amino acid sequence: CASSPQGTGTDTQYF.

This clonotype was detected many times. The chain couples TRBV5-1 to TRBJ2-3, with TRBD2 as a possible D gene (5 bases). This CDR3 region has 15 residues. Germline V lookup: CDR1 SGHRS, CDR2 YFSETQ. Trimming removed 2 bases from V and 0 bases from J, with 10 bases in between. For the CDR3, the DNA is TGCGCCAGCAGCTTTCCTACGGGGAGCACAGATACGCAGTATTTT. Its protein is CASSFPTGSTDTQYF.

This clonotype was counted only a few times. V gene TRBV6-1 combines with J gene TRBJ2-1; 11 bases are shared with TRBD2. The CDR3 is 16 amino acids. V shed 5 bases, J shed 4 bases, and the junction held 7 bases outside the gene matches. The germline CDR1 and CDR2 sequences are MNHNS and SASEGT. CDR3 sequence reads: CASSRPGTSGYNEQFF. The CDR3 DNA is TGTGCCAGCAGTAGGCCCGGGACTAGCGGATACAATGAGCAGTTCTTC.

This clonotype came up a few times. The gene calls are TRBV12-3 or TRBV12-4 and TRBJ1-2; D gene unclear. The length of the CDR3 is 12 residues. Trimming removed 1 base at V and 4 bases at J, with 4 bases between. CDR3: CASSLGFYGYTF. CDR3 bases: TGTGCCAGCAGTTTAGGGTTCTATGGCTACACCTTC.

The chain employs TRBV12-3 or TRBV12-4 and TRBJ2-5; 11 bases agree with TRBD2. The V segment lost 6 bases and the J segment 7 bases; nucleotides outside the gene matches: 10. The CDR3 contains 15 residues. Here the CDR3 reads CASSYSGGGSGTQYF. CDR3 bases: TGTGCCAGCAGCTATAGCGGGGGGGGTTCCGGGACCCAGTACTTC.

V gene TRBV6-1 combines with J gene TRBJ1-1, with 8 bases fitting TRBD1. The CDR3 runs 13 residues. With 5 bases clipped from V and 5 bases from J, the junction kept 4 bases outside the gene matches. Germline V gene sequence: CDR1 MNHNS, CDR2 SASEGT. As DNA, the CDR3 is TGTGCCAGCAGTCCCTACAGGGGGACTGAAGCTTTCTTT. Protein sequence: CASSPYRGTEAFF.